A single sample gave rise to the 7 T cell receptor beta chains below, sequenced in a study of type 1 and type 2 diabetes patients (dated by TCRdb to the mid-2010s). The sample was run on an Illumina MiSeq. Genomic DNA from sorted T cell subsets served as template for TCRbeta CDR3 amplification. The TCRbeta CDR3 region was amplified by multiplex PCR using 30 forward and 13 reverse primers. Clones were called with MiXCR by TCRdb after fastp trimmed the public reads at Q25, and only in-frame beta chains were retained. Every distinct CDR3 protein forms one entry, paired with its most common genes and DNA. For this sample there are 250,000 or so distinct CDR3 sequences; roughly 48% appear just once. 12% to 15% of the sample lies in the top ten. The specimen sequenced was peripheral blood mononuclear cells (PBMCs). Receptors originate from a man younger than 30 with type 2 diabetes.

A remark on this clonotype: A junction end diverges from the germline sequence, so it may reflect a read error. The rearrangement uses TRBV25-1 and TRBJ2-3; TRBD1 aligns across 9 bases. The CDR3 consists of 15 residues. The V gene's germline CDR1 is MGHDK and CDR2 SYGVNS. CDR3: CASSGRDRATDTQYF. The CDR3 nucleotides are TGCGCCAGCAGTGGCCGGGACAGGGCGACAGATACGCAGTATTTT. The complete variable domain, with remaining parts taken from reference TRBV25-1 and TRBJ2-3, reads EADIYQTPRYLVIGTGKKITLECSQTMGHDKMYWYQQDPGMELHLIHYSYGVNSTEKGDLSSESTVSRIRTEHFPLTLESARPSHTSQYLCASSGRDRATDTQYFGPGTRLTVL.

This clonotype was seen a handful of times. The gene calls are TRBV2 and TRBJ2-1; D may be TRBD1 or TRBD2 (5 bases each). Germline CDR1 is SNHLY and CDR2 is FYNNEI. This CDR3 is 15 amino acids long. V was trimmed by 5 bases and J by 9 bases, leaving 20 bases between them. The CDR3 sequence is CASSTFRDLQPEQFF. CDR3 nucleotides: TGTGCCAGCAGTACCTTCCGGGACCTCCAACCTGAGCAGTTCTTC.

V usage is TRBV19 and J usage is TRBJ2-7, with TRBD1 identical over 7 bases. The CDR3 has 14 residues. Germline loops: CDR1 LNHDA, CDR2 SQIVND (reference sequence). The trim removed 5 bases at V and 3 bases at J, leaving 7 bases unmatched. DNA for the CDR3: TGTGCCAGTAGTCCGGGACAGCTCCTCTACGAGCAGTACTTC. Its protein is CASSPGQLLYEQYF.

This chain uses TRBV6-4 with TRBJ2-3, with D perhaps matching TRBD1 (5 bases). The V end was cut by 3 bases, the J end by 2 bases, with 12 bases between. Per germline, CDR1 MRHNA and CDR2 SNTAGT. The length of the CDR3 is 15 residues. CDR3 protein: CASSEMGRLTDTQYF. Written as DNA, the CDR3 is TGTGCCAGCAGTGAAATGGGGCGCCTCACAGATACGCAGTATTTT.

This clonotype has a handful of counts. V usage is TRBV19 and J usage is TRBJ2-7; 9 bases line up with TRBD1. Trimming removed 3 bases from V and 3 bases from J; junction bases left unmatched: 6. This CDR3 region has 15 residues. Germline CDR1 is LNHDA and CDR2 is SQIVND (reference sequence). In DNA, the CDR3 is TGTGCCAGTAGTATGGGGACAGGGCTCATCTACGAGCAGTACTTC. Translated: CASSMGTGLIYEQYF.

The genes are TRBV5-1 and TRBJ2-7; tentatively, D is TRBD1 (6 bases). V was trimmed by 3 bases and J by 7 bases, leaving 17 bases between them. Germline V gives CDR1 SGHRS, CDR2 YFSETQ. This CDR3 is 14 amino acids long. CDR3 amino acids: CASSWGPSGLEQYF. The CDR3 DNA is TGCGCCAGCAGCTGGGGGCCCTCGGGGTTAGAGCAGTACTTC.

CDR3 coding DNA: TGTGCCAGCAGTATGCCCGAGGACAGGGCCCACTCTAACTATGGCTACACCTTC. This codes for CASSMPEDRAHSNYGYTF. The chain recombines TRBV12-3 or TRBV12-4 with TRBJ1-2, with TRBD1 matching over 8 bases. With 5 bases clipped from V and 0 bases from J, the junction kept 14 bases outside the gene matches. This CDR3 is built from 18 residues.